This note documents a single T cell receptor beta chain sequence. One base away lies a much larger clone, so this may be a sequencing read error. The data originate from a study of kidney transplant recipient with SARS-CoV-2 infection. J was trimmed by 2 bases and V by 8 bases; bases with no gene match: 6. The CDR3 covers 14 residues. Germline-derived CDR1 and CDR2 are SGHTA and FQGNSA. TCRdb re-called the reads with MiXCR, one entry per CDR3 protein. This table holds under 250,000 distinct CDR3 sequences, about 30% found once. The rearrangement links TRBV7-2 to TRBJ1-5; 7 nucleotides line up with TRBD1. Specimen: a blood sample, collected at baseline and on approximately day 120 from a kidney transplant recipient. This TCR derives from a male patient between 25 and 40 years old who had COVID-19 and was a kidney transplant recipient. T cells may partly derive from the graft donor. The CDR3 protein is CASGLQGRNQPQHF. The CDR3, as DNA: TGTGCCAGCGGTTTACAGGGGCGCAATCAGCCCCAGCATTTT. Full variable domain (outside the CDR3, taken from reference TRBV7-2 and TRBJ1-5): GAGVSQSPSNKVTEKGKDVELRCDPISGHTALYWYRQSLGQGLEFLIYFQGNSAPDKSGLPSDRFSAERTGGSVSTLTIQRTQQEDSAVYLCASGLQGRNQPQHFGDGTRLSIL.